This T cell receptor (beta chain) was profiled in a study of neurological immune-mediated disorders. Study-wide results and caveats: A possible signature appeared as one related-CDR3 cluster, in which phylogenetic grouping placed the repertoires of 18 of 34 multiple sclerosis patients.

Germline CDR1 reads LNHDA; CDR2 reads SQIVND (reference sequence). The CDR3 consists of 15 residues. J lost 6 bases, V lost 7 bases, and 8 bases had no gene match. A remark on this clonotype: Its antigen is not known.

TCRdb called the 5' RACE reads again in MiXCR, with one record for every CDR3 protein. The sample carries about 59,000 distinct CDR3 sequences, under 4.5% recorded once. The origin of this receptor is a woman aged 30 to 39 with multiple sclerosis. V gene TRBV19 combines with J gene TRBJ2-2; 10 nucleotides match TRBD1. The sample comprised PBMCs. In DNA, the CDR3 is TGTGCCAGTACCGTGGGACAGGGGATGGCCGGGGAGCTGTTTTTT. It codes for CASTVGQGMAGELFF.